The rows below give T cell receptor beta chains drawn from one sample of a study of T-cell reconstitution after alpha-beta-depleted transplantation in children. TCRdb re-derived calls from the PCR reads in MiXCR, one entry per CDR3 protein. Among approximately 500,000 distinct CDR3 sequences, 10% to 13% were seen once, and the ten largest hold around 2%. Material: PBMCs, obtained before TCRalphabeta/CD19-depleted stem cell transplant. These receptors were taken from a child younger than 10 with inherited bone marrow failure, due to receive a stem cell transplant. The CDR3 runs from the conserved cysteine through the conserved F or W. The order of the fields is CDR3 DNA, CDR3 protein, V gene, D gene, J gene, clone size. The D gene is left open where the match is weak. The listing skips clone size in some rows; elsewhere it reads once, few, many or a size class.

TGTGCCAGCAGCTTAGTCGCGGTTGGCTACAATGAGCAGTTCTTC | CASSLVAVGYNEQFF | TRBV7-2 | NA | TRBJ2-1 | few
TGTGCCAGCAGCGTAGCGGCCGAAGGGGACACCGGGGAGCTGTTTTTT | CASSVAAEGDTGELFF | TRBV9 | NA | TRBJ2-2 | few
TGTGCCAGCAGCTCGATGACAGGGGCAACCGGGGAGCTGTTTTTT | CASSSMTGATGELFF | TRBV11-2 | TRBD1 | TRBJ2-2 | many
TGCGCCAGCAGACCCGGACAGATAGTTCCCTACGAGCAGTACTTC | CASRPGQIVPYEQYF | TRBV23-1 | NA | TRBJ2-7 | few
TGTGCCAGCAGCCCACGGGGTCGTCACACTGAAGCTTTCTTT | CASSPRGRHTEAFF | TRBV28 | NA | TRBJ1-1 | many
TGTGCCAGTAGTCCCACTAGCGGGAGCTCCGATGAGCAGTTCTTC | CASSPTSGSSDEQFF | TRBV19 | TRBD2 | TRBJ2-1 | NA
TGTGCCAGCAGGCCCCTACCAAACTATGGCTACACCTTC | CASRPLPNYGYTF | TRBV12-3/TRBV12-4 | NA | TRBJ1-2 | many
TGTGCCAGCAGAGCCCCCCCTTCCTCCCCTTACAATGAGCAGTTCTTC | CASRAPPSSPYNEQFF | TRBV12-3/TRBV12-4 | NA | TRBJ2-1 | many
TGCGCCAGCAGCCAAGATCTTAACAGGGCGGTCACCGGGGAGCTGTTTTTT | CASSQDLNRAVTGELFF | TRBV4-3 | NA | TRBJ2-2 | many
TGTGCCAGCAGTTCGCCGGGACAGGCCTACGAGCAGTACTTC | CASSSPGQAYEQYF | TRBV28 | TRBD1 | TRBJ2-7 | many
TGTGCCACCAGCAGGGGACTACACAATGAGCAGTTCTTC | CATSRGLHNEQFF | TRBV15 | TRBD2 | TRBJ2-1 | many
TGTGCCAGCAGCCTCAAAGTCGCGGGGGACAATGAGCAGTTCTTC | CASSLKVAGDNEQFF | TRBV3-1 | TRBD2 | TRBJ2-1 | NA
TGTGCCAGCAGCTTGCGTAGTTGGGAGCAGTACTTC | CASSLRSWEQYF | TRBV5-6 | NA | TRBJ2-7 | many
TGTGCCAGCAGTTTTGCGCTGGGGGGCAATGAGCAGTTCTTC | CASSFALGGNEQFF | TRBV27 | NA | TRBJ2-1 | many
TGTGCTAGCAGCTTAGCCTCCGGGACAGCCGCTTTCTTT | CASSLASGTAAFF | TRBV7-7 | TRBD1 | TRBJ1-1 | many
TGTGCCACCAGTGATCAAACGGGACAGAGTTACAATGAGCAGTTCTTC | CATSDQTGQSYNEQFF | TRBV24-1 | TRBD1 | TRBJ2-1 | many
TGTGCCAGCAGTTTCCACCAGGCTGCTGGGGCCCAGTACTTC | CASSFHQAAGAQYF | TRBV12-3/TRBV12-4 | NA | TRBJ2-5 | many
TGTGCCAGCAGCCAAGAAGAGCGGAACAGCTACGAGCAGTACTTC | CASSQEERNSYEQYF | TRBV4-2 | NA | TRBJ2-7 | many
TGTGCCAGCAGCATACCGAAACCGGGACAGCTTAACTACGAGCAGTACTTC | CASSIPKPGQLNYEQYF | TRBV7-9 | TRBD1 | TRBJ2-7 | many
TGCGCCAGCAGCTGGGGACTAGCGGGAGTTAGCTACAATGAGCAGTTCTTC | CASSWGLAGVSYNEQFF | TRBV4-3 | TRBD2 | TRBJ2-1 | many
TGTGCCAGCTCACCTTCGGGACCGCCCTACGAGCAGTACTTC | CASSPSGPPYEQYF | TRBV18 | NA | TRBJ2-7 | NA
TGTGCCAGCAGCCCTCAGGGAGGGCCGGCAGAGACCCAGTACTTC | CASSPQGGPAETQYF | TRBV12-3/TRBV12-4 | TRBD2 | TRBJ2-5 | many
TGTGCCAGCAGGGATGAGGGCATCTCCTACAATGAGCAGTTCTTC | CASRDEGISYNEQFF | TRBV7-2 | NA | TRBJ2-1 | many
TGTGCCAGCAGCTTAGCGACTATTTACTATGACAAAAACATTCAGTACTTC | CASSLATIYYDKNIQYF | TRBV7-9 | NA | TRBJ2-4 | many
TGCAGTGCTAGCGGGTCGGTCGAGACCCAGTACTTC | CSASGSVETQYF | TRBV20-1 | NA | TRBJ2-5 | many
TGTGCCAGCAGCGACAGGGAACCCGGGGAGCTGTTTTTT | CASSDREPGELFF | TRBV6-2/TRBV6-3 | TRBD1 | TRBJ2-2 | many
TGTGCCACCAGTGATTCTATCGATTCCGGCGGGGAGACCCAGTACTTC | CATSDSIDSGGETQYF | TRBV24-1 | NA | TRBJ2-5 | NA
TGCGCCAGCAGCTTATCGGGCGGGCTTAGGGATACGCAGTATTTT | CASSLSGGLRDTQYF | TRBV5-1 | NA | TRBJ2-3 | many
TGTGCCAGCGATCGCGGACAGGGTTGGACTGAAGCTTTCTTT | CASDRGQGWTEAFF | TRBV27 | TRBD1 | TRBJ1-1 | few
TGTGCCAGCAGCTTGGAGGTTAGCGGGAGGGATACGCAGTATTTT | CASSLEVSGRDTQYF | TRBV5-4 | TRBD2 | TRBJ2-3 | few
TGTGCCAGCAGTGATCCCAGCGGAAAATACAATGAGCAGTTCTTC | CASSDPSGKYNEQFF | TRBV25-1 | NA | TRBJ2-1 | few
TGTGCCATCAGTGGGGACTTAGCGGGAAACAATGAGCAGTTCTTC | CAISGDLAGNNEQFF | TRBV10-3 | TRBD2 | TRBJ2-1 | many
TGCGCCAGCAGCCAAGATCCGGGCGGCATCTCCTACAATGAGCAGTTCTTC | CASSQDPGGISYNEQFF | TRBV4-3 | NA | TRBJ2-1 | many
TGTGCCAGCAGCTTCCTGGAATTGGAGCAGTTCTTC | CASSFLELEQFF | TRBV12-3/TRBV12-4 | NA | TRBJ2-1 | few
TGTGCCAGCAGTTTCGGAGGGGGCGGTAACTATGGCTACACCTTC | CASSFGGGGNYGYTF | TRBV28 | TRBD1 | TRBJ1-2 | NA
TGTGCCAGCAGTATAAGCAGGGGGATGAACACTGAAGCTTTCTTT | CASSISRGMNTEAFF | TRBV12-3/TRBV12-4 | TRBD1 | TRBJ1-1 | few
TGCAGCTCGAGTGTGTTAGCGGATTACAATGAGCAGTTCTTC | CSSSVLADYNEQFF | TRBV29-1 | NA | TRBJ2-1 | many
TGTGCCAGCAGCGTTACGGGGGGAGGACTAGGTAACACCGGGGAGCTGTTTTTT | CASSVTGGGLGNTGELFF | TRBV6-1 | TRBD2 | TRBJ2-2 | NA
TGCGCCAGCAGCCCCCCGGGACTAGTCACAGATACGCAGTATTTT | CASSPPGLVTDTQYF | TRBV5-1 | TRBD2 | TRBJ2-3 | many
TGTGCCAGCAGTTACATAGCAGACAATGAGCAGTTCTTC | CASSYIADNEQFF | TRBV6-5 | NA | TRBJ2-1 | many
TGTGCCAGCAGTTCTGCAGATACGCAGTATTTT | CASSSADTQYF | TRBV2 | NA | TRBJ2-3 | many
TGTGCCAGCAGTTATATGGGACTAGCGGGAGGGGGTGGGCCCGGGGAGCTGTTTTTT | CASSYMGLAGGGGPGELFF | TRBV6-5 | TRBD2 | TRBJ2-2 | many
TGTGCCAGCCAGGGGATCGGGGGAGGAATCGGAAACATTCAGTACTTC | CASQGIGGGIGNIQYF | TRBV11-2 | NA | TRBJ2-4 | NA
TGTGCCAGCAGTTCAGCTAGCGGGGGTTACAATGAGCAGTTCTTC | CASSSASGGYNEQFF | TRBV12-3/TRBV12-4 | TRBD2 | TRBJ2-1 | many
TGTGCCAGCAGTCCTCAATCGACGGATTCCCTTAGCAATCAGCCCCAGCATTTT | CASSPQSTDSLSNQPQHF | TRBV28 | NA | TRBJ1-5 | many